One sample yielded the 29 T cell receptor beta chains listed below, sequenced in a study of radiation and T cells in renal cell carcinoma. Time point denoted: blood 4 weeks post-SBRT, at nephrectomy. Indicated treatment: 15 Gy SBRT to primary tumor, nephrectomy 4 weeks later. Only in-frame clones appear in the TCRdb table, and some are missing; sequencing was by immunoSEQ multiplex PCR. This table holds over 85,000 clones, about 85% found once. The starting material was blood, obtained from a patient whose treatment included radiotherapy and nephrectomy. Source of these receptors: a man aged 45-65 years with renal cell carcinoma.

On this clone: Relative to the germline gene, one junction end is altered; a read error may explain this. J is TRBJ2-7 and V is TRBV7-3; D is possibly TRBD2 (5 bases). The CDR3 extends over 12 amino acids. CDR1 is SGHTA, CDR2 FQGTGA, per germline. Written as DNA, the CDR3 is TGTGCCAGCAGCTTAATGCGGGCAGGCCGTCTCTTC. Translation gives CASSLMRAGRLF.

This chain joins TRBV4-3 and TRBJ1-1; D gene uncertain. The CDR3 sequence is 15 residues long. The germline V and J ends were trimmed by 0 bases and 0 bases, with 8 bases remaining between them. Germline values: CDR1 LGHNA, CDR2 YSLEER. CDR3 nucleotide sequence: TGCGCCAGCAGCCAAGATGTGGGCGTGAACACTGAAGCTTTCTTT. This encodes CASSQDVGVNTEAFF.

V is TRBV18 and J is TRBJ1-1; 10 nucleotides agree with TRBD1. Losses at the gene ends were 4 bases for V and 5 bases for J; bases not matched to a gene: 10. The CDR3 covers 16 residues. Germline CDR1 reads KGHSH; CDR2 reads LQKENI. CDR3 DNA sequence: TGTGCCAGCTCACGTGACAGGGGGCTGAGGAGGACTGAAGCTTTCTTT. Encoded protein: CASSRDRGLRRTEAFF.

In DNA form, the CDR3 reads TGTGCCAGTAGTACTTTCCCGGGCGGGCACTCCTACGAGCAGTACTTC. This gives the protein CASSTFPGGHSYEQYF. The J gene is TRBJ2-7, the V gene TRBV19, with D tentatively TRBD2 (5 bases). CDR1 and CDR2 from the germline V gene are LNHDA and SQIVND (reference sequence). This CDR3 comprises 16 residues. V lost 4 bases, J lost 0 bases, and 16 bases lay in between.

This chain uses TRBV18 with TRBJ2-5; D gene uncertain. The CDR3 runs to 13 residues. Deletions cut 0 bases from V and 6 bases from J, with 8 bases between. Germline lookup yields CDR1 KGHSH and CDR2 LQKENI. The CDR3 protein is CASSPPMGKTQYF. For the CDR3, the DNA is TGTGCCAGCTCACCACCGATGGGAAAGACCCAGTACTTC.

The gene calls are TRBV28 and TRBJ1-1; no firm D call. The CDR3 extends over 14 amino acids. The V gene's germline CDR1 is MDHEN and CDR2 SYDVKM. Deletions cut 9 bases from V and 1 base from J, with 15 bases between. Here the CDR3 DNA reads TGTGCCAGTTGTCCACCCTACAGGAACACTGAAGCTTTCTTT. This sequence encodes CASCPPYRNTEAFF.

J is TRBJ2-1 and V is TRBV18; 8 bases agree with TRBD2. This CDR3 comprises 13 residues. V gave up 4 bases and J gave up 8 bases; unmatched junction bases: 4. CDR1 KGHSH and CDR2 LQKENI come from the germline V gene. As DNA, the CDR3 is TGTGCCAGCTCACTAGCGGGAACTGATGAGCAGTTCTTC. Its protein is CASSLAGTDEQFF.

This clone was observed once. V usage is TRBV5-1 and J usage is TRBJ2-5; 9 bases fit TRBD2. From germline, CDR1 is SGHRS and CDR2 YFSETQ. CDR3 size: 14 residues. The V segment lost 7 bases and the J segment 2 bases; nucleotides outside the gene matches: 6. This chain's CDR3 is CASGTAGGQETQYF. CDR3 sequence (DNA): TGCGCCAGCGGCACAGCGGGGGGACAAGAGACCCAGTACTTC.

The chain uses TRBV2 and TRBJ1-2; D gene ambiguous. The germline gives CDR1 SNHLY, CDR2 FYNNEI. Trimming took 1 base from V and 2 from J, leaving 8 bases between them. The CDR3 runs 14 residues. CDR3: CASSEGRSNYGYTF. In DNA, the CDR3 is TGTGCCAGCAGTGAAGGACGGTCAAACTATGGCTACACCTTC.

The chain carries TRBV7-9 and TRBJ1-1, with TRBD1 as a possible D gene (5 bases). CDR3 size: 13 residues. Germline V lookup: CDR1 SEHNR, CDR2 FQNEAQ (reference sequence). V gave up 3 bases and J gave up 6 bases, with 11 bases separating them. CDR3 DNA: TGTGCCAGCAGCTTCCCAGGGCATCCTGAAGCTTTCTTT. Protein product: CASSFPGHPEAFF.

This sequence joins TRBV7-2 and TRBJ1-2; the D is unclear. Germline CDR1 and CDR2: SGHTA and FQGNSA. This CDR3 region has 13 residues. Trimming shortened V by 1 base and J by 5 bases, and 8 bases separated the two germline ends. The CDR3 sequence: CASSLELGYGYTF. The DNA of the CDR3 is TGTGCCAGCAGCTTAGAGTTGGGGTATGGCTACACCTTC. Drawing the rest from reference TRBV7-2 and TRBJ1-2, the complete variable domain is GAGVSQSPSNKVTEKGKDVELRCDPISGHTALYWYRQSLGQGLEFLIYFQGNSAPDKSGLPSDRFSAERTGGSVSTLTIQRTQQEDSAVYLCASSLELGYGYTFGSGTRLTVV.

J is TRBJ2-5 and V is TRBV5-1; 9 nucleotides line up with TRBD2. The CDR3 loop spans 18 amino acids. With 3 bases clipped from V and 5 bases from J, the junction kept 17 bases outside the gene matches. Germline V gives CDR1 SGHRS, CDR2 YFSETQ. The CDR3 region has the DNA TGCGCCAGCAGCTCCAACACCCCTAGCGGGGCCGCAATGGAGACCCAGTACTTC. Protein product: CASSSNTPSGAAMETQYF.

The chain carries TRBV18 and TRBJ1-4; D may be TRBD1 (6 bases). CDR1 KGHSH and CDR2 LQKENI come from the germline V gene. The CDR3 runs 17 residues. The germline V and J ends were trimmed by 0 bases and 8 bases, with 19 bases remaining between them. CDR3 residues: CASSPPWGGNRDEKLFF. Written as DNA, the CDR3 is TGTGCCAGCTCACCACCCTGGGGGGGCAACCGGGACGAAAAACTGTTTTTT.

The genes are TRBV12-5 and TRBJ1-4, with 7 nucleotides matching TRBD1. The CDR3 sequence is 17 residues long. Germline V CDR1 and CDR2: LGHNT, FRNRAP. After removal of 4 bases from V and 8 bases from J, the junction contained 16 bases not matched to a gene. CDR3 sequence reads: CASGSPDRCKVYEKLFF. The CDR3 DNA is TGTGCTAGTGGTTCACCGGACAGGTGTAAGGTTTACGAAAAACTGTTTTTT.

V is TRBV27 and J is TRBJ2-5; no reliable D call. This CDR3 comprises 15 residues. V shed 6 bases and J shed 2 bases, with 16 bases lying between them. CDR1 is MNHEY and CDR2 is SMNVEV in the germline V gene (reference sequence). CDR3 sequence reads: CASREIKGVQETQYF. In DNA form, the CDR3 reads TGTGCCAGCAGAGAGATTAAGGGTGTTCAAGAGACCCAGTACTTC.

CDR3 nucleotide sequence: TGTGCCAGCAGAGCATCCGACGACTACGAGCAGTACTTC. This sequence encodes CASRASDDYEQYF. The chain uses TRBV6-5 and TRBJ2-7; no clear D gene. The germline gives CDR1 MNHEY, CDR2 SVGAGI. Trimming took 6 bases from V and 3 from J, leaving 12 bases between them. This CDR3 is built from 13 residues.

This chain joins TRBV7-2 and TRBJ2-2; D perhaps matches TRBD2 (6 bases). This CDR3 has 16 residues. Trimming left V 4 bases short and J 6 bases short, with 18 bases between. Germline V gene data show CDR1 as SGHTA and CDR2 as FQGNSA. DNA for the CDR3: TGTGCCAGCAGCTCCCAGGGACTGAGCCTACCCGGGGAGCTGTTTTTT. This encodes CASSSQGLSLPGELFF.

The chain is built from TRBV5-6 and TRBJ2-3, with D possibly TRBD2 on 5 matching bases. Germline V gives CDR1 SGHDT, CDR2 YYEEEE. The CDR3 sequence is 15 residues long. Trimming removed 1 base from V and 3 bases from J, with 12 bases in between. The CDR3 region is CASSLFGIGTDTQYF. DNA of the CDR3: TGTGCCAGCAGCTTGTTCGGGATCGGGACAGATACGCAGTATTTT.

The rearrangement links TRBV2 to TRBJ2-5; no definite D call. The germline gives CDR1 SNHLY, CDR2 FYNNEI. Trimming stripped 9 bases from V and 2 bases from J, with 16 bases between. The CDR3 has 14 residues. The CDR3 loop reads CASTWAAIQETQYF. The CDR3 DNA is TGTGCCAGTACGTGGGCGGCCATACAAGAGACCCAGTACTTC.

The J gene is TRBJ1-6, the V gene TRBV7-2; no definite D call. The CDR3 is 15 amino acids. V lost 1 base, J lost 10 bases, and 14 bases lay in between. Germline V gene sequence: CDR1 SGHTA, CDR2 FQGNSA. The CDR3: CASSLVLRFGSPLHF. DNA of the CDR3: TGTGCCAGCAGCTTAGTCCTGAGGTTCGGGTCACCCCTCCACTTT.

This clone was recorded only once. The junction differs from germline at one of its ends, possibly a read error. The chain joins TRBV19 to TRBJ1-2, with D perhaps matching TRBD1 (6 bases). The CDR3 spans 14 residues. Germline CDR1 and CDR2: LNHDA and SQIVND (reference sequence). CDR3 sequence reads: CASSLEGQNYGYTF. The DNA of the CDR3 is TGTGCCAGTAGTCTAGAAGGACAGAACTATGGCTACACCTTC.

The rearrangement links TRBV15 to TRBJ2-2; 9 bases align to TRBD2. Germline CDR1 reads LNHNV; CDR2 reads YYDKDF (reference sequence). The CDR3 runs to 17 residues. V gave up 3 bases and J gave up 4 bases; unmatched junction bases: 9. This CDR3 is CATSRGISGRGTGELFF. In DNA, the CDR3 is TGTGCCACCAGCAGGGGGATTAGCGGGAGAGGCACCGGGGAGCTGTTTTTT.

This chain joins TRBV7-9 and TRBJ1-1; a weak D match, TRBD1 (6 bases). The length of the CDR3 is 16 residues. Germline CDR1 SEHNR, CDR2 FQNEAQ (reference sequence). V lost 5 bases to trimming and J lost 1 base, with 17 bases between them. This CDR3 is CASSPRWGAGNTEAFF. CDR3 DNA sequence: TGTGCCAGCAGCCCCCGTTGGGGGGCTGGGAACACTGAAGCTTTCTTT. The whole variable domain, filled in from reference TRBV7-9 and TRBJ1-1, reads DTGVSQNPRHKITKRGQNVTFRCDPISEHNRLYWYRQTLGQGPEFLTYFQNEAQLEKSRLLSDRFSAERPKGSFSTLEIQRTEQGDSAMYLCASSPRWGAGNTEAFFGQGTRLTVV.

The chain uses TRBV5-1 and TRBJ2-3; D may correspond to TRBD1 or TRBD2 (6 bases each). The CDR3 extends over 16 amino acids. V was cut by 3 bases and J by 0 bases, with 14 bases left in between. Germline-derived CDR1 and CDR2 are SGHRS and YFSETQ. Here the CDR3 DNA reads TGCGCCAGCAGCTCGCTGCCGGGGGCGAGCACAGATACGCAGTATTTT. This translates into CASSSLPGASTDTQYF.

The chain carries TRBV30 and TRBJ1-2; D remains unclear. Germline CDR1 reads GTSNPN; CDR2 reads SVGIG (reference sequence). CDR3 length equals 10 residues. Trimming stripped 7 bases from V and 8 bases from J, with 11 bases between. The chain's CDR3 is CALSRGGYTF. CDR3 DNA sequence: TGTGCCTTATCACGGGGAGGCTACACCTTC.

CDR3 in amino acids: CASSGVQVGTEAFF. Here the CDR3 DNA reads TGTGCCAGCAGTGGGGTACAGGTCGGCACTGAAGCTTTCTTT. This chain connects TRBV28 to TRBJ1-1; the D gene is possibly TRBD1 (5 bases). Germline V gene sequence: CDR1 MDHEN, CDR2 SYDVKM. The CDR3 is made up of 14 amino acids. V dropped 5 bases and J dropped 4 bases, with 14 bases sitting between them.

Comment on this clone: The same CDR3 is also encoded by other DNA sequences in this sample. The V gene is TRBV30, the J gene TRBJ1-2; D is unresolved. The CDR3 spans 11 residues. Between the trimmed V and J ends, which lost 0 bases and 7 bases, there was a span of 6 bases. Germline CDR1 GTSNPN, CDR2 SVGIG (reference sequence). The CDR3, as DNA: TGTGCCTGGAGTGTACTGGGTGGCTACACCTTC. This translates into CAWSVLGGYTF.

The chain links TRBV5-1 to TRBJ2-7; 11 nucleotides agree with TRBD2. V was clipped by 0 bases and J by 2 bases; unmatched bases: 7. The V gene's germline CDR1 is SGHRS and CDR2 YFSETQ. CDR3 size: 17 residues. This CDR3 is CASSLVTSGRIAYEQYF. The DNA of the CDR3 is TGCGCCAGCAGCTTGGTCACTAGCGGGAGAATCGCCTACGAGCAGTACTTC.

This chain connects TRBV2 to TRBJ1-4; maybe TRBD1 (5 bases). From germline, CDR1 is SNHLY and CDR2 FYNNEI. The V end was cut by 4 bases, the J end by 8 bases, with 20 bases between. CDR3 size: 16 residues. CDR3 nucleotides: TGTGCCAGCAGTGTCTCCCCCCTTCTAGACAGCGAAAAACTGTTTTTT. This codes for CASSVSPLLDSEKLFF.